This TCR beta chain was recovered during a study of T-cell reconstitution after alpha-beta-depleted transplantation in children (dated by TCRdb to about 2016). In terms of the full investigation: T-cell immune reconstitution after TCRalphabeta/CD19-depleted allogeneic hematopoietic cell transplantation in children was quantitatively tracked in the study by means of TCR repertoire profiling.

Sample treatment or condition, as interpreted from the label and publication: allogeneic hematopoietic cell transplantation with graft depleted of TCRalphabeta T cells and CD19 B cells. The transplant recipients were children given TCRalphabeta/CD19-depleted allogeneic hematopoietic cell grafts. Overall results and qualifications from the work: The apparently early alphabetaT-cell count recovery about two months after transplant was reportedly dependent on only several hundred rapidly expanded clones derived from non-depleted graft cells. Over the following months the frequencies of hyperexpanded clones went down, and after one year T-cell counts and TCRbeta diversity were mostly credited to newly produced T cells. In some patients, the high TCRbeta diversity seen at day 60 was put down to recipient T cells and intrathymic progenitors that had survived conditioning.

The library was made by PCR. TCRdb shows the sequencer as Illumina HiSeq 2500. TCR library preparation used molecular barcoding, with unique molecular identifiers applied to normalize quantification of the TCRbeta repertoire. Using fastp trimming at Q25 and MiXCR clonotype assembly, TCRdb reanalyzed the public sequencing data and kept in-frame beta chains. Rows are unified per CDR3 protein, each entry keeping the most common DNA and genes. This sample comprises roughly 670,000 distinct CDR3 sequences, under 15% of them detected only once. The ten top clones hold around 0.76% of the sample. With regard to this clonotype: No cognate antigen has been identified for it. The record has no base qualities; no much larger clone is one base away.

The junction carries 20 bases between V and J, which are trimmed by 6 bases and 4 bases respectively. The CDR3 holds 16 amino acids from the cysteine to the phenylalanine. Here the CDR3 DNA is all that survives: 48 bases in frame from base 1. From the germline V gene, CDR1 is SGHDN and CDR2 is FVKESK. This TCR came from a girl aged 2 to 10 with congenital amegakaryocytic thrombocytopenia, due to receive a stem cell transplant. This receptor chain uses TRBV14 and TRBJ2-3; tentative D gene TRBD2, with 5 bases matching. Specimen: PBMCs, collected before TCRalphabeta/CD19-depleted stem cell transplant. This receptor has the CDR3 CASRHGSPLDSDTQYF. Here is the DNA: TGTGCCAGCAGACATGGGTCCCCACTAGACTCAGATACGCAGTATTTT.